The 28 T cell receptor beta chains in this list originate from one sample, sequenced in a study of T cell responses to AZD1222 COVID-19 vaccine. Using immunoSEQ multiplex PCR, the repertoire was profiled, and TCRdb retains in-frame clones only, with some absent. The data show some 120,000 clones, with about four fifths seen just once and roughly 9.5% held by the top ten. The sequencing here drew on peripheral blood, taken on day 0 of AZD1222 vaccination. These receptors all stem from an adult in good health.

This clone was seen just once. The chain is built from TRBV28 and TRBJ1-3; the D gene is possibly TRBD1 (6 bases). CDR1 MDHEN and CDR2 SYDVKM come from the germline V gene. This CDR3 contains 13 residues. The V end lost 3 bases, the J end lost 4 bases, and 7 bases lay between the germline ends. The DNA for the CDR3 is TGTGCCAGCAGTTTCAGGGGAGGAAACACCATATATTTT. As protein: CASSFRGGNTIYF.

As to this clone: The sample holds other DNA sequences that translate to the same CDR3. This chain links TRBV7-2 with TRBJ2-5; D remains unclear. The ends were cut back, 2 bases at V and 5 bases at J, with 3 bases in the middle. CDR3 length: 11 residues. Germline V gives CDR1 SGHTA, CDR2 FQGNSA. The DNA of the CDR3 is TGTGCCAGCAGCTTAACGGAGACCCAGTACTTC. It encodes CASSLTETQYF.

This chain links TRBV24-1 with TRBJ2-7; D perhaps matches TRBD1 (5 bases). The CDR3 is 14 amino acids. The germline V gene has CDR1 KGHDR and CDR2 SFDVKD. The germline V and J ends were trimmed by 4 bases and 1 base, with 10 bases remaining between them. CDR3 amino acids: CATSDATASYEQYF. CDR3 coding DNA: TGTGCCACCAGTGACGCGACAGCTTCCTACGAGCAGTACTTC.

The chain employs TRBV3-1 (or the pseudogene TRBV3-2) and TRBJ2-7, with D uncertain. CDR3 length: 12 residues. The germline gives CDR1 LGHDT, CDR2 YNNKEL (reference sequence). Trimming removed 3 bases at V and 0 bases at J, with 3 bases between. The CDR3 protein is CASSHSSYEQYF. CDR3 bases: TGTGCCAGCAGCCACAGCTCCTACGAGCAGTACTTC.

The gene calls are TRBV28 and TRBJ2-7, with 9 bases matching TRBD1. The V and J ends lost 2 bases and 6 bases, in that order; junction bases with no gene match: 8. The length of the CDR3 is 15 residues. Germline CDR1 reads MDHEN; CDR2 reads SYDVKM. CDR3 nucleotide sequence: TGTGCCAGCAGTTTAATAGCCGGGACAGGGCCCGAGCAGTACTTC. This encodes CASSLIAGTGPEQYF.

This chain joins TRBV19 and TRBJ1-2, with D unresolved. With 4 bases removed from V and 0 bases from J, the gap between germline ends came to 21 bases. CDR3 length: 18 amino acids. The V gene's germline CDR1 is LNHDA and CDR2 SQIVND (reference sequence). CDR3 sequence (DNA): TGTGCCAGTAGTACAGCACGACCCCTTTGGAATTCTAACTATGGCTACACCTTC. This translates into CASSTARPLWNSNYGYTF.

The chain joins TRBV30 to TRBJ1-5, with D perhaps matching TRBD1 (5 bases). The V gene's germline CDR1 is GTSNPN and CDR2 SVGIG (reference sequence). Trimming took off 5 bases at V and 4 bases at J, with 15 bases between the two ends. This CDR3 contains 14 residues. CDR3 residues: CAWGRQGVNQPQHF. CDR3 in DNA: TGTGCCTGGGGGAGGCAGGGCGTTAATCAGCCCCAGCATTTT. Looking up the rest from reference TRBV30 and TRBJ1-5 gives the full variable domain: SQTIHQWPATLVQPVGSPLSLECTVEGTSNPNLYWYRQAAGRGLQLLFYSVGIGQISSEVPQNLSASRPQDRQFILSSKKLLLSDSGFYLCAWGRQGVNQPQHFGDGTRLSIL.

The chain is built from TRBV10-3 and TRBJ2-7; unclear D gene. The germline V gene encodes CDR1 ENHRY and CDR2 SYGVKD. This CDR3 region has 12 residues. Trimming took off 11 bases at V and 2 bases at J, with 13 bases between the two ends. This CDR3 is CAATGAAYEQYF. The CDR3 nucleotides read TGTGCCGCAACGGGCGCAGCCTACGAGCAGTACTTC.

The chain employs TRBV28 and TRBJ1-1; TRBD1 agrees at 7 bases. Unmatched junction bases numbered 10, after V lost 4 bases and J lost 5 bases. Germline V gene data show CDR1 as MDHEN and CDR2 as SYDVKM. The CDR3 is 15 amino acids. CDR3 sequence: CASSSTGAGLTEAFF. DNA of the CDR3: TGTGCCAGCAGTTCAACAGGGGCAGGCTTAACTGAAGCTTTCTTT.

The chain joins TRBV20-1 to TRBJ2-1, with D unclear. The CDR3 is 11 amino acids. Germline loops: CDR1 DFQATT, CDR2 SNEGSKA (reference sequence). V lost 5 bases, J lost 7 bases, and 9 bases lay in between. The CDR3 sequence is CSAPGWNEQFF. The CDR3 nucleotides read TGCAGTGCTCCCGGATGGAATGAGCAGTTCTTC.

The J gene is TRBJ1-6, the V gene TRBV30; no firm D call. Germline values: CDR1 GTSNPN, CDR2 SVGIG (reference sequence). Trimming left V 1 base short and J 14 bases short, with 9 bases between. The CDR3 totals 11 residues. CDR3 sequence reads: CAWSADLALHF. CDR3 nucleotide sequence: TGTGCCTGGAGTGCCGATTTGGCCCTCCACTTT.

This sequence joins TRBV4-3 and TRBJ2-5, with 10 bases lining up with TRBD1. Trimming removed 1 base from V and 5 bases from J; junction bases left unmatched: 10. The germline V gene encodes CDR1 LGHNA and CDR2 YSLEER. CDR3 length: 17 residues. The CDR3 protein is CASSQAGTGATGETQYF. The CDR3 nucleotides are TGCGCCAGCAGCCAAGCCGGGACAGGGGCAACAGGGGAGACCCAGTACTTC.

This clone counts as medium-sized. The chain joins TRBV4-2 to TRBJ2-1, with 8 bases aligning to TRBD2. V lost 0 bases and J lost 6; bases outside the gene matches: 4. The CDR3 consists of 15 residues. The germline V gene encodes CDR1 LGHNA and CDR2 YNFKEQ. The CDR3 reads CASSQELAGPNEQFF. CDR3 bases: TGTGCCAGCAGCCAAGAGCTAGCGGGCCCCAATGAGCAGTTCTTC.

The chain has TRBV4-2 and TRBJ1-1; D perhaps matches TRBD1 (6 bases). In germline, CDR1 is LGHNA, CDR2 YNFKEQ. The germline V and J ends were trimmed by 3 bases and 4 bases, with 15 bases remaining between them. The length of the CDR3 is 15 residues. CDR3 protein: CASSQTGGQGTEAFF. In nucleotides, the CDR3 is TGTGCCAGCAGCCAGACTGGGGGGCAGGGCACTGAAGCTTTCTTT.

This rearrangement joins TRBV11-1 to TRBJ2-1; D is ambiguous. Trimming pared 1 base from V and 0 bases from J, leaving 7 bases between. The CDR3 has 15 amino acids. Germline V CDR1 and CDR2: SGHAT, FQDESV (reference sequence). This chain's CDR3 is CASSLELLSYNEQFF. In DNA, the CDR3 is TGTGCCAGCAGCTTAGAATTACTCTCCTACAATGAGCAGTTCTTC.

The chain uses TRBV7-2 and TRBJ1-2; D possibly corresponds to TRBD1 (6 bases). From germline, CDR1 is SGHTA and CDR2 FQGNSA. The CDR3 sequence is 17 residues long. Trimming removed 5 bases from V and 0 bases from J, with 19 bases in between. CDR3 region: CASSGRNPQGSNYGYTF. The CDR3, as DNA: TGTGCCAGCAGCGGCCGTAACCCACAGGGATCTAACTATGGCTACACCTTC.

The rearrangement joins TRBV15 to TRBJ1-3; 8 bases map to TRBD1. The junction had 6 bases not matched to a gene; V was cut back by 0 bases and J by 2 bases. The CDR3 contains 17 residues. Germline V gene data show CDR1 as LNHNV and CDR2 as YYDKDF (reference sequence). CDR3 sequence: CATSRDPKTGAGNTIYF. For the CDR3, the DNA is TGTGCCACCAGCAGAGATCCCAAGACAGGGGCTGGAAACACCATATATTTT. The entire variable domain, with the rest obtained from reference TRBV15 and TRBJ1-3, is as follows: DAMVIQNPRYQVTQFGKPVTLSCSQTLNHNVMYWYQQKSSQAPKLLFHYYDKDFNNEADTPDNFQSRRPNTSFCFLDIRSPGLGDTAMYLCATSRDPKTGAGNTIYFGEGSWLTVV.

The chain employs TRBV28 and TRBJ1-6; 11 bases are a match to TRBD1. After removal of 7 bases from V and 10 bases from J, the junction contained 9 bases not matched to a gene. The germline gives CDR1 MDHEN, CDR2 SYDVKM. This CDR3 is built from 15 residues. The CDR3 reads CASNMGQGVWSPLHF. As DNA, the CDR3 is TGTGCCAGCAATATGGGACAGGGGGTATGGTCACCCCTCCACTTT.

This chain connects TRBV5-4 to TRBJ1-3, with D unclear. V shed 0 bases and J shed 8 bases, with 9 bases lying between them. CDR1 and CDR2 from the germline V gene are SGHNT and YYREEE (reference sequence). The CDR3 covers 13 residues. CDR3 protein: CASSLGDGDTIYF. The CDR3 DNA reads TGTGCCAGCAGCTTGGGGGATGGGGACACCATATATTTT.

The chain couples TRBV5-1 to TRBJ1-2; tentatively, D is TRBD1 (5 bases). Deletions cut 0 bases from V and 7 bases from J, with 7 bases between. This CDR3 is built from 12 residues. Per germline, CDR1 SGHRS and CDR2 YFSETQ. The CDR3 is CASSLGGVGYTF. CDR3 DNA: TGCGCCAGCAGCTTGGGAGGGGTTGGCTACACCTTC.

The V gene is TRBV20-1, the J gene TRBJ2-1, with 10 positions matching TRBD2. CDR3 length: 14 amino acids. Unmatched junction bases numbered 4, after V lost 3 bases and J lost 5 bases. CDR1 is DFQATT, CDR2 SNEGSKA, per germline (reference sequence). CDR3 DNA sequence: TGCAGTGCTAGTACTAGCGGGGATAACAATGAGCAGTTCTTC. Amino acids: CSASTSGDNNEQFF.

The CDR3 DNA follows: TGTGCCAGCTCGGTCCGGGCGCAAAGGAGCAATCAGCCCCAGCATTTT. Its translation is CASSVRAQRSNQPQHF. The chain couples TRBV6-6 to TRBJ1-5; D is ambiguous. V was clipped by 8 bases and J by 1 base, with 18 bases between them. CDR1 is MNHNY, CDR2 SVGAGI, per germline (reference sequence). This CDR3 contains 16 residues.

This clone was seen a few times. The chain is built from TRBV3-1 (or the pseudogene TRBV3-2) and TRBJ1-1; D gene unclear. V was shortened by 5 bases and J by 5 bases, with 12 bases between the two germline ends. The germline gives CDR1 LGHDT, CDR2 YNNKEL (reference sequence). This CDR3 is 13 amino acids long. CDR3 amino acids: CASSVSGKTEAFF. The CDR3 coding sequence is TGTGCCAGCAGCGTCTCTGGGAAGACTGAAGCTTTCTTT.

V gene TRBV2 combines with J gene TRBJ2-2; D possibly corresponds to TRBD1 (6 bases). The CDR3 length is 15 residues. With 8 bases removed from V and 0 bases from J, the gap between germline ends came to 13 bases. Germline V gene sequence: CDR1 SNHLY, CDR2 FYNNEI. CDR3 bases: TGTGCCAGCGGCTCTGGACAGCCGAACACCGGGGAGCTGTTTTTT. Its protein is CASGSGQPNTGELFF.

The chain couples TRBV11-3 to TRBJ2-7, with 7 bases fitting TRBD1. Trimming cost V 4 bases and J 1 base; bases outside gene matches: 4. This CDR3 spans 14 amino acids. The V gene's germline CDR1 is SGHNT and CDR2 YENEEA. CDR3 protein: CASSSTGASYEQYF. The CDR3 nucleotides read TGTGCCAGCAGCTCCACAGGGGCATCCTACGAGCAGTACTTC.

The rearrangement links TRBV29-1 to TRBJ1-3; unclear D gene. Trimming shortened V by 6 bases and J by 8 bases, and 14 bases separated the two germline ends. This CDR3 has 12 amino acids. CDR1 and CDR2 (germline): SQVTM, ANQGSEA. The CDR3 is CSVIESVDTIYF. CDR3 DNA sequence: TGCAGCGTCATTGAGTCTGTGGACACCATATATTTT. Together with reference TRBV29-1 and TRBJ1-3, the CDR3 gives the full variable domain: SAVISQKPSRDICQRGTSLTIQCQVDSQVTMMFWYRQQPGQSLTLIATANQGSEATYESGFVIDKFPISRPNLTFSTLTVSNMSPEDSSIYLCSVIESVDTIYFGEGSWLTVV.

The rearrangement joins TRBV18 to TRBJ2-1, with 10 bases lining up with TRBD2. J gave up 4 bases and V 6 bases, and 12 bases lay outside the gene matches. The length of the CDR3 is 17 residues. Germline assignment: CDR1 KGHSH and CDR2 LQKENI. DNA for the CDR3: TGTGCCAGCTCTCAGTTCGATCCTAGCGGGAGTTACAATGAGCAGTTCTTC. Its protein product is CASSQFDPSGSYNEQFF.

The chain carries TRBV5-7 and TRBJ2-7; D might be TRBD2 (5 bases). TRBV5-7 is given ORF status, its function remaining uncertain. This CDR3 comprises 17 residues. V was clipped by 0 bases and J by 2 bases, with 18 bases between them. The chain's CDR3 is CASSLGVGNSRTYEQYF. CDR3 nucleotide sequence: TGTGCCAGCAGCTTGGGAGTCGGGAACTCCCGTACCTACGAGCAGTACTTC.